Each of the 23 T cell receptor beta chains below was sequenced from the same sample in a study of T cells in Graves' hyperthyroidism and ophthalmopathy. TCR beta CDR3 regions were amplified from RNA. An initial round of RT-PCR targeting the TCR CDR3 relied on the HTBI primer set. TCRdb re-called the multiplex PCR reads with MiXCR, one entry per CDR3 protein. The data contain approximately 400,000 distinct CDR3 sequences, roughly 14% of them singletons. The specimen sequenced was blood. All receptors derive from a woman younger than 35 with Graves' hyperthyroidism.

This clonotype was detected ten times or more. The chain couples TRBV6-2 or TRBV6-3 to TRBJ1-2; no reliable D call. CDR1 MNHEY and CDR2 SVGEGT come from the germline V gene. This CDR3 region has 16 residues. V dropped 2 bases and J dropped 2 bases, with 15 bases sitting between them. The CDR3, as DNA: TGTGCCAGCAGTTACGCGCTTGGAGGAATGAACTATGGCTACACCTTC. Protein sequence: CASSYALGGMNYGYTF.

This clonotype was detected ten times or more. This CDR3 is CASSLNYRDEKLFF. CDR3 bases: TGTGCCAGCAGCTTGAACTACAGGGACGAAAAACTGTTTTTT. The chain joins TRBV11-1 to TRBJ1-4; D perhaps matches TRBD1 (6 bases). Trimming removed 3 bases from V and 8 bases from J, with 13 bases in between. The length of the CDR3 is 14 residues. The V gene's germline CDR1 is SGHAT and CDR2 FQDESV (reference sequence). Based on the CDR3 plus reference TRBV11-1 and TRBJ1-4, the full variable domain is EAEVAQSPRYKITEKSQAVAFWCDPISGHATLYWYRQILGQGPELLVQFQDESVVDDSQLPKDRFSAERLKGVDSTLKIQPAELGDSAMYLCASSLNYRDEKLFFGSGTQLSVL.

V gene TRBV28 combines with J gene TRBJ1-2, with D unresolved. Germline V gene lookup returns CDR1 MDHEN and CDR2 SYDVKM. CDR3 length: 15 amino acids. V lost 6 bases, J lost 1 base, and 15 bases lay in between. The CDR3 coding sequence is TGTGCCAGCAGCACAACCCCCGGGCTTAACTATGGCTACACCTTC. Translation: CASSTTPGLNYGYTF.

This clonotype has ten or more counts. The CDR3 reads CSVRQGGQETQYF. CDR3 coding DNA: TGCAGTGTACGACAGGGCGGCCAAGAGACCCAGTACTTC. The chain couples TRBV20-1 to TRBJ2-5, with 7 bases fitting TRBD1. CDR3 length: 13 residues. With V trimmed by 7 bases and J by 1 base, 6 bases remained unmatched. Germline assignment: CDR1 DFQATT and CDR2 SNEGSKA (reference sequence).

In this sample, this clonotype turned up many times. The gene calls are TRBV12-3 or TRBV12-4 and TRBJ1-2; the match to TRBD1 covers 8 bases. This CDR3 has 14 residues. J gave up 7 bases and V 5 bases, and 9 bases lay outside the gene matches. DNA for the CDR3: TGTGCCAGCAGTCTTGGACAGGGATTGGGTGGCTACACCTTC. The encoded protein is CASSLGQGLGGYTF.

This clonotype was seen once. A much larger clone differs by one base, so this may be a read error. J is TRBJ2-3 and V is TRBV20-1; 9 nucleotides match TRBD1. With V trimmed by 3 bases and J by 8 bases, 18 bases remained unmatched. The germline V gene has CDR1 DFQATT and CDR2 SNEGSKA (reference sequence). CDR3 length: 17 amino acids. CDR3 coding DNA: TGCAGTGCTAGTGGGGGAAGGGAGACAGGGGGAGGAGGTACGCAGTATTTT. Translation: CSASGGRETGGGGTQYF.

This chain links TRBV9 with TRBJ2-1, with 10 positions matching TRBD2. CDR1 and CDR2 (germline): SGDLS, YYNGEE. V trimming: 0 bases; J trimming: 6 bases; junction bases outside the gene matches: 6. This CDR3 has 16 residues. The CDR3 sequence is CASSVGEAGGSNEQFF. The CDR3 region has the DNA TGTGCCAGCAGCGTAGGTGAAGCGGGGGGGAGCAATGAGCAGTTCTTC.

This clonotype was detected only a few times. The chain is built from TRBV20-1 and TRBJ2-7; TRBD1 aligns across 8 bases. CDR1 is DFQATT and CDR2 is SNEGSKA in the germline V gene (reference sequence). The V and J ends lost 6 bases and 1 base, in that order; junction bases with no gene match: 11. The CDR3 consists of 15 residues. The chain's CDR3 is CSALNGQGGSYEQYF. In nucleotides, the CDR3 is TGCAGTGCCCTAAATGGACAGGGCGGATCCTACGAGCAGTACTTC.

This clonotype was observed a few times. The chain carries TRBV19 and TRBJ2-1; 8 bases are a match to TRBD2. CDR3 length: 15 amino acids. V shed 6 bases and J 9 bases; nucleotides not matched to a gene: 13. Germline CDR1 is LNHDA and CDR2 is SQIVND (reference sequence). The CDR3 loop reads CASRALTGGPGEQFF. For the CDR3, the DNA is TGTGCCAGTAGAGCCCTTACGGGAGGGCCGGGTGAGCAGTTCTTC.

This clonotype has at least ten counts. The rearrangement links TRBV28 to TRBJ1-4; TRBD1 aligns across 9 bases. Germline V gene lookup returns CDR1 MDHEN and CDR2 SYDVKM. The CDR3 runs 15 residues. V dropped 5 bases and J dropped 5; count of bases not matched to a gene: 6. Written as DNA, the CDR3 is TGTGCCAGCAGTCTTGACAGGGGGAACAATGAAAAACTGTTTTTT. Its protein product is CASSLDRGNNEKLFF. Full variable domain (remainder filled in from reference TRBV28 and TRBJ1-4): DVKVTQSSRYLVKRTGEKVFLECVQDMDHENMFWYRQDPGLGLRLIYFSYDVKMKEKGDIPEGYSVSREKKERFSLILESASTNQTSMYLCASSLDRGNNEKLFFGSGTQLSVL.

The table lists this clonotype with many counts. The J gene is TRBJ2-7, the V gene TRBV12-3 or TRBV12-4; possibly TRBD1 or TRBD2 for D (6 bases each). This CDR3 is built from 15 residues. V was trimmed by 4 bases and J by 0 bases, leaving 13 bases between them. The CDR3 nucleotides read TGTGCCAGCAGTTCCCTAGGGGGAGGCTCCTACGAGCAGTACTTC. Its translation: CASSSLGGGSYEQYF.

This clonotype was detected many times. The CDR3 protein is CASSQDIGGQAGAFF. The CDR3 DNA sequence: TGCGCCAGCAGCCAAGATATAGGTGGGCAGGCCGGAGCTTTCTTT. J is TRBJ1-1 and V is TRBV4-1; no clear D gene. The CDR3 totals 15 residues. From germline, CDR1 is MGHRA and CDR2 YSYEKL. V lost 0 bases, J lost 10 bases, and 18 bases lay in between.

V gene TRBV2 combines with J gene TRBJ2-3; 8 bases map to TRBD2. The CDR3 spans 14 residues. V dropped 3 bases and J dropped 6; count of bases not matched to a gene: 5. Per the germline V gene, CDR1 is SNHLY and CDR2 is FYNNEI. Written as DNA, the CDR3 is TGTGCCAGCAGTGAGGGACTAGTTGGTGATACGCAGTATTTT. Residues: CASSEGLVGDTQYF.

This clonotype was detected a few times. The chain is built from TRBV10-3 and TRBJ2-2; perhaps D is TRBD1 or TRBD2 (5 bases each). Trimming pared 8 bases from V and 8 bases from J, leaving 6 bases between. This CDR3 is built from 10 residues. Germline CDR1 ENHRY, CDR2 SYGVKD. The CDR3 loop is CAIGGGELFF. CDR3 nucleotides: TGTGCCATCGGGGGTGGGGAGCTGTTTTTT.

The CDR3 is CASSPGSGSYEQYF. CDR3 coding DNA: TGTGCCAGCAGCCCCGGGTCAGGGTCCTACGAGCAGTACTTC. This rearrangement joins TRBV3-1 to TRBJ2-7, with D maybe TRBD1 (5 bases). The germline CDR1 and CDR2 sequences are LGHDT and YNNKEL (reference sequence). The CDR3 sequence is 14 residues long. The V end lost 4 bases, the J end lost 1 base, and 11 bases lay between the germline ends.

This clonotype occurred many times. This chain connects TRBV2 to TRBJ2-1; 7 bases map to TRBD1. This CDR3 is 15 amino acids long. V shed 0 bases, J shed 9 bases, and the junction held 8 bases outside the gene matches. Germline CDR1 is SNHLY and CDR2 is FYNNEI. The DNA of the CDR3 is TGTGCCAGCAGTGAAGCGTGGACCCCAGGGGGTGAGCAGTTCTTC. Translated, it gives CASSEAWTPGGEQFF. The variable domain in full, completed from reference TRBV2 and TRBJ2-1, reads EPEVTQTPSHQVTQMGQEVILRCVPISNHLYFYWYRQILGQKVEFLVSFYNNEISEKSEIFDDQFSVERPDGSNFTLKIRSTKLEDSAMYFCASSEAWTPGGEQFFGPGTRLTVL.

This clonotype was seen many times. This chain uses TRBV12-3 or TRBV12-4 with TRBJ1-2; possible D gene TRBD1, 5 bases. This CDR3 comprises 14 residues. Deletions cut 5 bases from V and 3 bases from J, with 13 bases between. The CDR3 region has the DNA TGTGCCAGCAGTGGAACCGGGACCCACTATGGCTACACCTTC. Translating gives CASSGTGTHYGYTF.

In this sample, this clonotype turned up a few times. The rearrangement links TRBV28 to TRBJ2-6; no clear D. Germline V CDR1 and CDR2: MDHEN, SYDVKM. The CDR3 is 17 residues long. V dropped 4 bases and J dropped 5 bases, with 18 bases sitting between them. The CDR3 region is CASSSETGPSRANVLTF. The DNA for the CDR3 is TGTGCCAGCAGTTCTGAAACCGGGCCGTCTAGGGCCAACGTCCTGACTTTC.

Ten or more counts support this clonotype. This chain connects TRBV30 to TRBJ1-5, with D perhaps TRBD1 (5 bases). This CDR3 region has 15 residues. Germline-derived CDR1 and CDR2 are GTSNPN and SVGIG (reference sequence). Trimming removed 1 base at V and 0 bases at J, with 10 bases between. The CDR3 DNA reads TGTGCCTGGAGTGCCCGGGGACTTAGCAATCAGCCCCAGCATTTT. Translation: CAWSARGLSNQPQHF.

This clonotype was recorded at least ten times. V gene TRBV2 combines with J gene TRBJ2-2; the match to TRBD1 covers 8 bases. The CDR3 loop spans 15 amino acids. Trimming at V came to 6 bases and at J to 3 bases, leaving 6 bases not matched to a gene. CDR1 and CDR2 (germline): SNHLY, FYNNEI. The CDR3 DNA is TGTGCCAGCAGCAGACAGGGGATTCACACCGGGGAGCTGTTTTTT. This codes for CASSRQGIHTGELFF.

A word on this clonotype: This could be a read error, since a much larger clone is one nucleotide away. The chain's CDR3 is CSVWDSDHNEQFF. The CDR3 DNA is TGCAGCGTTTGGGACAGCGATCACAATGAGCAGTTCTTC. J is TRBJ2-1 and V is TRBV29-1; 7 bases fit TRBD1. V lost 5 bases, J lost 5 bases, and 6 bases stayed unmatched. CDR1 and CDR2 (germline): SQVTM, ANQGSEA. CDR3 length: 13 residues.

The sample holds many counts of this clonotype. The chain combines TRBV12-3 or TRBV12-4 with TRBJ1-1; 10 bases agree with TRBD1. There are 14 residues in the CDR3. Trimming cost V 6 bases and J 5 bases; bases outside gene matches: 6. CDR3 DNA sequence: TGTGCCAGCAGCCCAGACAGGGGGCGTACTGAAGCTTTCTTT. Amino acid sequence: CASSPDRGRTEAFF.

Worth noting for this clonotype: A read error is possible here, since a much larger clone lies one base away. The chain uses TRBV5-5 and TRBJ2-3, with 7 bases that match TRBD1. The CDR3 is 15 amino acids. Trimming at V came to 6 bases and at J to 4 bases, leaving 11 bases not matched to a gene. CDR1 SGHKS and CDR2 YYEKEE come from the germline V gene (reference sequence). CDR3 nucleotide sequence: TGTGCCAGCACCTGTTCACAGGGGAGCCCAGATACGCAGTATTTT. Translated: CASTCSQGSPDTQYF.